This T cell receptor beta chain derives from a study of cytomegalovirus exposure and HLA in healthy donors. Study at large: Unique TCRs numbering some 80 million, obtained from HLA-typed donors, made up an early data release. Broader study findings: An apparent linkage of common viral pathogens to several of the most significant clusters emerged in a later analysis. Through in vitro validation, three CMV-associated chains were shown to be specific for CMV antigens.

V lost 2 bases and J 6 bases, leaving 14 bases between the germline ends. CDR1 and CDR2 (germline): SGHVS, FQNEAQ. This CDR3 is built from 15 residues. For this clone: Its antigen is as yet unknown.

The PCR had 60 Vbeta and 13 Jbeta primers. Generated by immunoSEQ multiplex PCR, the TCRdb table keeps only in-frame clones and is missing some. The data show fewer than 200,000 clones, almost 85% seen once. The chain recombines TRBV7-8 with TRBJ2-1, with a possible D match to TRBD1 (5 bases). The sample comprised PBMCs. This receptor was taken from a woman aged 45-60 years in good health and CMV-seronegative. The CDR3 bases are TGTGCCAGCAGCTTACCCAGGGATCGGGCCAATGAGCAGTTCTTC. This codes for CASSLPRDRANEQFF.